This TCR beta chain was observed in a study of T cell changes during pregnancy in multiple sclerosis. Profiled with immunoSEQ multiplex PCR; TCRdb holds only in-frame clones, not every one. The data hold around 67,000 clones, with roughly 88% observed a single time. Looked up from germline, CDR1 is MNHEY and CDR2 is SMNVEV (reference sequence). Deletions cut 3 bases from V and 5 bases from J, with 10 bases between. This CDR3 region has 13 residues. Source: peripheral blood, taken after pregnancy. The TCR comes from a female donor in good health, enrolled as a control in a pregnancy study. The V call is TRBV27, the J call TRBJ2-5; the D is unclear. CDR3 in amino acids: CASSFYISETQYF. The CDR3 DNA reads TGTGCCAGCAGTTTTTACATCTCGGAGACCCAGTACTTC.